This T cell receptor (beta chain) was observed in a study of CXCR3-negative and CXCR3-positive naive CD8 T cells. Study results and limitations: CXCR3-expressing naive cells carried TRB CDR3s more hydrophobic than those of CXCR3-negative naive cells. Both naive subsets had comparably high diversity; memory CD8+ cells much lower. After cryopreservation, CXCR3 expression dropped partially; most assays used fresh PBMCs.

Concerning this clonotype itself: Its antigen is currently unknown.

Researchers prepared the TRB cDNA libraries using 5' RACE with UMI labels. TCRdb re-called the 5' RACE reads, yielding one record per CDR3 amino acid sequence without DNA. The table for this sample gives approximately 100,000 distinct CDR3 sequences. Researchers reported sorting every CD8+ T cell subset in triplicate, roughly 300,000 cells per sort. The CD45RO-CCR7+CD27+CD95- phenotype denoted naive CD8+ T cells. CDR3 length: 13 residues. Germline V CDR1 and CDR2: MDHEN, SYDVKM. The sequence was collected from a human donor in good health. Some clones in this sample may be carry-over from other donors' samples. The chain has TRBV28 and TRBJ2-3. Sample: naive CXCR3+ CD8+ T cells from blood. As to subset: CD45RO-CCR7+CD27+CD95- naive CD8+ T cells expressing CXCR3 (TNR3+). CDR3 residues: CASSFLVFGTQYF.